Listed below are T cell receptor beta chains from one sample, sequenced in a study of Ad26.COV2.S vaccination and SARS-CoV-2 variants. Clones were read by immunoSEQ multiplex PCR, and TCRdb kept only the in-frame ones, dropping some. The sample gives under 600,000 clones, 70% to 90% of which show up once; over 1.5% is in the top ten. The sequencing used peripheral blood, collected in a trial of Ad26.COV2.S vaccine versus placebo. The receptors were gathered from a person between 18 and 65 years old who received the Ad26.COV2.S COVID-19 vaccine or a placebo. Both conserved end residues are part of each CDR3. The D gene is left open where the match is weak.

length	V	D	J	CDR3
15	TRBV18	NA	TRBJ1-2	CASSPHDIRNYGYTF
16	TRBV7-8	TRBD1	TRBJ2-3	CASSPRQGTGYDTQYF
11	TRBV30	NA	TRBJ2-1	CAWSPADDAFF
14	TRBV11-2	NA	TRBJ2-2	CATRAGPPTGELFF
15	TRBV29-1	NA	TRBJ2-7	CSVEENAGVHYEQYF
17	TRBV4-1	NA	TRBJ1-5	CASSPHWEGFFGQPQHF
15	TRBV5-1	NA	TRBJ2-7	CASSLDPQAHWEQYF
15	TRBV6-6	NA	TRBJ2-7	CASSSGMAATYEQYF
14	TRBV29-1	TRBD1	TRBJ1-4	CSATGSSGGEKLFF
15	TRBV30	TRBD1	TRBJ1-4	CAWRVRGTGVEKLFF
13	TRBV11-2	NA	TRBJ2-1	CASKFSGTDEQFF
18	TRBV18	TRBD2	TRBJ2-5	CASSPLISGRGVWETQYF
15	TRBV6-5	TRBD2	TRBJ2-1	CASSYASGAYNEQFF
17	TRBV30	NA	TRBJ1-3	CAWSPTRTSNSGNTIYF
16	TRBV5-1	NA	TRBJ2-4	CASSLGLLLAKNIQYF
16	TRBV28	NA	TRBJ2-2	CASSLFPSGDTGELFF
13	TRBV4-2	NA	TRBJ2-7	CASSQPGHYEQYF
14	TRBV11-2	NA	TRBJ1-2	CASSLAGPGNGYTF
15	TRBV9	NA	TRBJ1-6	CASSAQGMENSPLHF
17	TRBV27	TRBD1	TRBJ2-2	CASSLTTGTANTGELFF
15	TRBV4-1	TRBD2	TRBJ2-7	CASSQVGLAGDEQYF
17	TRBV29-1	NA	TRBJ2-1	CSVEDPDGGLSYNEQFF
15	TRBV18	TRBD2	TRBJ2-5	CASSLGLAAIETQYF
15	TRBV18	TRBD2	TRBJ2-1	CASSPLAGPNNEQFF
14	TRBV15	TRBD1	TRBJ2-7	CATSSYRGPYEQYF
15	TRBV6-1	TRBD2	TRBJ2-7	CASSESGRGAYEQYF
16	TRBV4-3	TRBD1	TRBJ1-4	CASSQAPTGTNEKLFF
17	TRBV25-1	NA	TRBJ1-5	CATHREPRDGRDQPQHF
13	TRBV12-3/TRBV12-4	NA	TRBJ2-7	CASSTDGPYEQYF
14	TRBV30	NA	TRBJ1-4	CAWRPGQFNEKLFF
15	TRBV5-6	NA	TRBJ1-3	CASSRTTGYGNTIYF
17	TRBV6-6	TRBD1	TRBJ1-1	CASSQGGLWVPRAEAFF
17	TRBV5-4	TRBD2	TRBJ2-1	CASSSGTSGRWGNEQFF
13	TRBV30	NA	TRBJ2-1	CAWRASFHNEQFF
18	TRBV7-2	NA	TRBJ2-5	CASSLAKAGRHLQETQYF
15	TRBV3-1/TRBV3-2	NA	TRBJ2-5	CASSQGYGGRETQYF
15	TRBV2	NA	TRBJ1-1	CASSDTGRRNTEAFF
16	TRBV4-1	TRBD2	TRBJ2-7	CASSQITGTSSYEQYF
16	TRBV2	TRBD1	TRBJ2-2	CASWDRGLTNTGELFF
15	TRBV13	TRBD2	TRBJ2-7	CASSPTSGTPYEQYF
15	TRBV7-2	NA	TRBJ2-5	CASSLGAAGQETQYF
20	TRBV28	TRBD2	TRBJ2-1	CASSPQPGLAGGISYNEQFF
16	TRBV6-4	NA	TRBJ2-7	CASSDSNDCTPYEQYF
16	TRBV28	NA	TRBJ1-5	CASSLSLGRRNQPQHF
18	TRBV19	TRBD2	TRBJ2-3	CASSATGTSGRQSDTQYF
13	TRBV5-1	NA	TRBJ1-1	CASSLVGLEEAFF
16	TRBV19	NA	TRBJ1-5	CASTRNKISGFQPQHF
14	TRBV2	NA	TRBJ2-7	CASSALAISYEQYF
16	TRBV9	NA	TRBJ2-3	CASSGSPGLPTDTQYF
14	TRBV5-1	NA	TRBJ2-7	CASSLGDGFYEQYF
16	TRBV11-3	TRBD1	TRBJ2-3	CASSLGGQGIPDTQYF
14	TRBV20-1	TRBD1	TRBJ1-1	CSASDGQGYTEAFF
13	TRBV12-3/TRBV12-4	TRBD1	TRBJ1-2	CASSPTGTGGYTF
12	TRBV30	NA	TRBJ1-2	CAWSVGGRGYTF
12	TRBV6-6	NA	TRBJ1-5	CASSSLLQPQHF